Listed here is a single T cell receptor (beta chain). This entry comes from a study of blood T cell repertoires in COVID-19. Overall study: From the United States, Italy and Spain came samples of acute and convalescent COVID-19.

The repertoire was sequenced with immunoSEQ multiplex PCR; TCRdb's copy has only in-frame clones and lacks some. The sample shows about 82,000 clones, roughly 90% of them seen only once. CDR1 is SGDLS and CDR2 is YYNGEE in the germline V gene. The CDR3 is 17 amino acids. V dropped 4 bases and J dropped 0 bases, with 17 bases sitting between them. The TCR was taken from a woman aged 50 to 60 with acute COVID-19. The chain carries TRBV9 and TRBJ1-3; D perhaps matches TRBD1 (5 bases). Sequences were obtained from PBMCs or T cells enriched from blood (not recorded which). The CDR3 DNA sequence: TGTGCCAGCAGCCCAAGAGACAGTGATTACTCTGGAAACACCATATATTTT. Encoded protein: CASSPRDSDYSGNTIYF.